Only a few counts were recorded for the clone carrying this TCR beta chain. From germline, CDR1 is SGHVS and CDR2 FQNEAQ. Between the trimmed V and J ends, which lost 5 bases and 0 bases, there was a span of 19 bases. This CDR3 has 17 residues. This record belongs to a study of molecular identifiers for immune sequencing clone quantification. RNA fractions of 10%, 30% or 50% and about 19,000 to 1,100,000 sorted cells were the source of naive CD8 libraries. One entry per CDR3 protein, called by TCRdb with MiXCR from the PCR reads. The profile shows approximately 630,000 distinct CDR3 sequences, less than 30% of them singletons.

The chain is built from TRBV7-8 and TRBJ2-5; TRBD1 might be the D (6 bases). Sequenced input: naive CD8+ T cells from blood, with Jurkat cell RNA spiked in. Described subset: FACS-sorted CD8+CD4-CCR7+CD45RA+ naive T cells. The receptor comes from a human donor in good health. Some libraries in this study had Jurkat cell RNA spiked in. CDR3 amino acids: CASSPRRRGEHQETQYF. For the CDR3, the DNA is TGTGCCAGCAGCCCAAGGCGCAGGGGCGAGCACCAAGAGACCCAGTACTTC.